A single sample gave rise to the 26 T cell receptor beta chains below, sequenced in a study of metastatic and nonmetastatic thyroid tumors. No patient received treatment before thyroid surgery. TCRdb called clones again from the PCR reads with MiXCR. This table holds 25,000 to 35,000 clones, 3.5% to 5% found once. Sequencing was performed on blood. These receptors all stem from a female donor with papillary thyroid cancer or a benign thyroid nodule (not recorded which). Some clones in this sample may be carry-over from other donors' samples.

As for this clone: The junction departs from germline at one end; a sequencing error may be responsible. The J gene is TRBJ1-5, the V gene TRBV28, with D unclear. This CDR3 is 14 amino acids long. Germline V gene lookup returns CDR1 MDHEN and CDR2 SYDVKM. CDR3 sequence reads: CASRLLAGNQPKHF. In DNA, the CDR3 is TGTGCCAGCAGATTATTGGCCGGAAATCAACCCAAGCATTTT.

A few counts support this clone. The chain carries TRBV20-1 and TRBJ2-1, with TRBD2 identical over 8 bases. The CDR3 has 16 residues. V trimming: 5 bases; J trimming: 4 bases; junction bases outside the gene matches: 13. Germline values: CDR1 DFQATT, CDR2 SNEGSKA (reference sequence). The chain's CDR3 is CSADEGGSGIYNEQFF. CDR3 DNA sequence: TGCAGTGCTGATGAAGGGGGTAGCGGGATTTACAATGAGCAGTTCTTC.

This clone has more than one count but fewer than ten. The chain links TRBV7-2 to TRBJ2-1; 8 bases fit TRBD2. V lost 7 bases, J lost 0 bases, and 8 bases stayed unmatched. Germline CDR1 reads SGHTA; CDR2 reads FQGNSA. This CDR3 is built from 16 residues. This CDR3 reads CASTPSSGSSYNEQFF. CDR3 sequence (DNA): TGTGCCAGCACCCCGTCCAGCGGGAGCTCCTACAATGAGCAGTTCTTC.

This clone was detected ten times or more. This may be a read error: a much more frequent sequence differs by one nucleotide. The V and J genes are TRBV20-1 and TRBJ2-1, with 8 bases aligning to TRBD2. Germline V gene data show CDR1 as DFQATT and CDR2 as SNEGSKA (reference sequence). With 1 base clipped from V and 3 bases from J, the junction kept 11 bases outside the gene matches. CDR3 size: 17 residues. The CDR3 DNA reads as TGCAGTGCTAGAGCCCACCTTCGGGAGGGCATCTACAATGAGCAGTTCTTC. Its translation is CSARAHLREGIYNEQFF.

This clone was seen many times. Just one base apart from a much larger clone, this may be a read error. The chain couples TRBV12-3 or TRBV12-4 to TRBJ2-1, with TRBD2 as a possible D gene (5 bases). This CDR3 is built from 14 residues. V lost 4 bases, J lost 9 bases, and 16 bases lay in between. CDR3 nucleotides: TGTGCCAGCAGTTACCCAACTAGTATCCGTGAGCAGTTCTTC. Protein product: CASSYPTSIREQFF.

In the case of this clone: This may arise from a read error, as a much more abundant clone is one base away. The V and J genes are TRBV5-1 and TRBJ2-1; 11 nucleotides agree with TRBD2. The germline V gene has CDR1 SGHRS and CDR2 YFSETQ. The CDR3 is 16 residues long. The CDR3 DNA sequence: TGCGCCAGCAGCTTGATGGGACTAGCGGTGCTCAATGAGCAGCCCTTC. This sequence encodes CASSLMGLAVLNEQPF.

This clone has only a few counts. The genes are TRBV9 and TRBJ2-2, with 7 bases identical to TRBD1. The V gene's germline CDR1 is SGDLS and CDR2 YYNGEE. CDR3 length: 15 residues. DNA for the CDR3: TGTGCAAGAGGGGGCGGTCAACCGAACACCGGGGAGCTGTTTTTT. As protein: CARGGGQPNTGELFF.

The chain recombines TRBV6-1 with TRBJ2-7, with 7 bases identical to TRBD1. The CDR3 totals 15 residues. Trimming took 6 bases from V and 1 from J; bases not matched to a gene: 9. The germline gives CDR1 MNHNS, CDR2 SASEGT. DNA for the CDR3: TGTGCCAGCAGCGTCGTCGGGACAGCTTCCTACGAGCAGTACTTC. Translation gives CASSVVGTASYEQYF.

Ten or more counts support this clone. The CDR3 sequence: CASSPTLQQGALLAGGSRGYEQFF. The CDR3 region has the DNA TGCGCCAGCAGCCCAACATTGCAACAGGGGGCGCTTTTAGCGGGAGGTAGCCGAGGGTATGAGCAGTTCTTC. The V gene is TRBV5-1, the J gene TRBJ2-1; a weak D match, TRBD2 (10 bases). Trimming stripped 4 bases from V and 8 bases from J, with 46 bases between. Germline values: CDR1 SGHRS, CDR2 YFSETQ. The CDR3 covers 24 residues.

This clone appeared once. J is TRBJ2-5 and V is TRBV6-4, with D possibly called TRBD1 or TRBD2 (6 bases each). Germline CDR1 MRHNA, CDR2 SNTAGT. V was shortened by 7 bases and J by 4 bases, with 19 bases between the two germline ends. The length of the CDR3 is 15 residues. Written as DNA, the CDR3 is TGTGCCAGCAAGCCCACCAAAGGGGGGAGAGAGACCCAGTACTTC. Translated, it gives CASKPTKGGRETQYF.

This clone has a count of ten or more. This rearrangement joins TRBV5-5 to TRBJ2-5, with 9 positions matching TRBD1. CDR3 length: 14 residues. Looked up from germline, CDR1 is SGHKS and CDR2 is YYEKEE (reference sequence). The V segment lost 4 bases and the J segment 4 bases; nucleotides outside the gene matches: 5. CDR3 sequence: CASSPDRGGETQYF. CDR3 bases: TGTGCCAGCAGCCCGGACAGGGGAGGAGAGACCCAGTACTTC.

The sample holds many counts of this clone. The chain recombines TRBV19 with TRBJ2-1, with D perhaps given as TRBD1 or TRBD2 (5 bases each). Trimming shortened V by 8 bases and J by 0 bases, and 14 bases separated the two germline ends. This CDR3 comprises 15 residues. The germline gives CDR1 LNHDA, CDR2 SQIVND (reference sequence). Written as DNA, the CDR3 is TGTGCCAGTTGTAGGGACGGTAGCTCCTACAATGAGCAGTTCTTC. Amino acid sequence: CASCRDGSSYNEQFF.

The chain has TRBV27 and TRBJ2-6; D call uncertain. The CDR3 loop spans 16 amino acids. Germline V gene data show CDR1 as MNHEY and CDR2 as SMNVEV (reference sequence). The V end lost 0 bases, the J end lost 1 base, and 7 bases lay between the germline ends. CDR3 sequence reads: CASSLSVGSGANVLTF. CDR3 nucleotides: TGTGCCAGCAGTTTATCGGTAGGGTCTGGGGCCAACGTCCTGACTTTC.

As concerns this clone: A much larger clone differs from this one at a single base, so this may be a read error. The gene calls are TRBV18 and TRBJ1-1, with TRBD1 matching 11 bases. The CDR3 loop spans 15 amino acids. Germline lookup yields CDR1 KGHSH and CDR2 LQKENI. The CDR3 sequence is CANSPGQGVNTEAFF. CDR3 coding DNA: TGTGCCAACTCACCGGGACAGGGGGTGAACACTGAAGCTTTCTTT.

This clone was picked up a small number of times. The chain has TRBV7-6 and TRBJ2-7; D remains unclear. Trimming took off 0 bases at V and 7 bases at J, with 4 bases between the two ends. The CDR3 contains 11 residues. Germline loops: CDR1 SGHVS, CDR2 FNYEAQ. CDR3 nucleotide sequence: TGTGCCAGCAGCTTAGCGGGTGAGCAGTACTTC. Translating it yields CASSLAGEQYF.

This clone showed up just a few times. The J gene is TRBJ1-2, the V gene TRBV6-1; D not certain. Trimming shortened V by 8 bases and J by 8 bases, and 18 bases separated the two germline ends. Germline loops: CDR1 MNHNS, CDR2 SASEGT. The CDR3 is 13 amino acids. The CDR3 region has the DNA TGTGCCAGCGGGGTTAAAGGAACGGAAGGCTACACCTTC. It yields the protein CASGVKGTEGYTF.

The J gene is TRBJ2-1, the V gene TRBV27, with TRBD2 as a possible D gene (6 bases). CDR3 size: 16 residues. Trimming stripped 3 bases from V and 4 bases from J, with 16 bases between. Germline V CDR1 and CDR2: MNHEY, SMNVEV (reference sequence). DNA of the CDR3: TGTGCCAGCAGTTTTGCGGGGACTCGCGCATACAATGAGCAGTTCTTC. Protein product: CASSFAGTRAYNEQFF.

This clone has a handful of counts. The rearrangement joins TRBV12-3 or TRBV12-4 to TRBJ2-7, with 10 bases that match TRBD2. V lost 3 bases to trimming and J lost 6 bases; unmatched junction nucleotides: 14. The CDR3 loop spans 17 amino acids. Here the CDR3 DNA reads TGTGCCAGCAGTTTCGCGAGATCGGAGCGGGAGGGGTTCGAGCAGTACTTC. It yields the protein CASSFARSEREGFEQYF.

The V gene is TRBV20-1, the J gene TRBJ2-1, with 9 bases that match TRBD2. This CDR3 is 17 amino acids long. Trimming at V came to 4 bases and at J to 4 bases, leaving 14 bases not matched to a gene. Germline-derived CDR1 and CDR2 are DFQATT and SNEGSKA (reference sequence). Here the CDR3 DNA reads TGCAGTGCTAAGGCCAGGGTTTCTAGCGGGATTTACAATGAGCAGTTCTTC. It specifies CSAKARVSSGIYNEQFF.

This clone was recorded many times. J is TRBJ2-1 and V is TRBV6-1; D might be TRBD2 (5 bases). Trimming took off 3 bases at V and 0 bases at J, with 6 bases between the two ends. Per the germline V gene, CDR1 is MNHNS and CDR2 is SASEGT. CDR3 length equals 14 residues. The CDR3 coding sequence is TGTGCCAGCAGTGATGGGAGCTCCTACAATGAGCAGTTCTTC. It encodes CASSDGSSYNEQFF.

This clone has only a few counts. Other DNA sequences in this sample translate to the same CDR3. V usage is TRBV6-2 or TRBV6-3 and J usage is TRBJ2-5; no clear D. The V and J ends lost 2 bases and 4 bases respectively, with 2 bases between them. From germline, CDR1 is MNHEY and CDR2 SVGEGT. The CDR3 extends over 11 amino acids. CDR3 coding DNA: TGTGCCAGCAGTTACGGAGAGACCCAGTACTTC. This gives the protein CASSYGETQYF.

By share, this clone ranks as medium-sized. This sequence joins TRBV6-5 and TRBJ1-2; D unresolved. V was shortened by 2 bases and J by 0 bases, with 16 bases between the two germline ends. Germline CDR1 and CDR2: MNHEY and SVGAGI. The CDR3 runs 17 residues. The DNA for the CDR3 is TGTGCCAGCAGTTACCCAACTTGGGCAGGAACTAACTATGGCTACACCTTC. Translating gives CASSYPTWAGTNYGYTF.

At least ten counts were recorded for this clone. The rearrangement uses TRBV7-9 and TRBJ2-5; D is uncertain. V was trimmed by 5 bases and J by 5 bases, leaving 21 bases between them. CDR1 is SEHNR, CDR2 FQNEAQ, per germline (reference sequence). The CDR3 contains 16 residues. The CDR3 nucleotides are TGTGCCAGCAGCATATATGTGGGCTCCCTTGGGGAGACCCAGTACTTC. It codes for CASSIYVGSLGETQYF.

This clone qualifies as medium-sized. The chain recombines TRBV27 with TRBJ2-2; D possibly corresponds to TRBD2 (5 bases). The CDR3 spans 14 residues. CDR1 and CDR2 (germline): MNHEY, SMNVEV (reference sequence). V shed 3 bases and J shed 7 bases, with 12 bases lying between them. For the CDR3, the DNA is TGTGCCAGCAGTTTTTTTGGAGGTGGCGGGGAGCTGTTTTTT. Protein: CASSFFGGGGELFF.

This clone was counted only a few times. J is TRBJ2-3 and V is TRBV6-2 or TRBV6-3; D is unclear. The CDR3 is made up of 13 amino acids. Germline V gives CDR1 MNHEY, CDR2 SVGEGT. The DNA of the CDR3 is TGTTCCATCACTTCCCCCTATACAGATACGCAGTATTTT. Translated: CSITSPYTDTQYF.

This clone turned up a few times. The CDR3 DNA reads as TGTGCCAGCAGGGGTGGATCGGGACATATCTCCCTCCACTTT. Translating it yields CASRGGSGHISLHF. V usage is TRBV27 and J usage is TRBJ1-6; D perhaps matches TRBD1 (6 bases). V shed 6 bases and J shed 14 bases, with 20 bases lying between them. Germline values: CDR1 MNHEY, CDR2 SMNVEV (reference sequence). This CDR3 is 14 amino acids long.